This TCR beta chain was found in a study of shared clonotypes between healthy human individuals. Study overall: Donors were a couple of women and a few men aged 18 to 49. CD4 naive and CD4 memory each took three plates per donor, while CD8 naive took two and CD8 memory one.

Trimming cost V 4 bases and J 6 bases, with 10 bases left between them. The CDR3 consists of 12 residues. The germline CDR1 and CDR2 sequences are LNHDA and SQIVND (reference sequence). Sequenced by immunoSEQ multiplex PCR; TCRdb stores in-frame clones only, minus some. This sample has over 800,000 clones, with nearly 95% found just once. CD8 cells classed as naive were CD45RO-negative and positively selected for CCR7, excluding terminally differentiated effector memory CD45RA+ cells. Sequences were obtained from naive CD8+ T cells sorted from blood. The chain couples TRBV19 to TRBJ2-7; a weak D match, TRBD2 (6 bases). This TCR came from a man younger than 40 in good health. CDR3 residues: CASSKGLSEQYF. CDR3 DNA sequence: TGTGCCAGTAGTAAGGGACTTTCCGAGCAGTACTTC.